Listed below are T cell receptor beta chains from one sample, sequenced in a study of T cell changes during pregnancy in multiple sclerosis. The method was immunoSEQ multiplex PCR; TCRdb's version includes in-frame clones alone and lacks a portion of them. Seen here are tens of thousands of clones, 90% to 95% observed once, and the top ten hold roughly 1.5%. Material: peripheral blood, obtained after pregnancy. The receptors were gathered from a female donor with multiple sclerosis, enrolled in a pregnancy study. CDR3s include the opening cysteine and the closing phenylalanine or tryptophan. Each record gives: D gene, J gene, clone size, V gene, CDR3 DNA, CDR3 protein. D genes are given only for firm matches. Size is omitted from some rows. Given values are once, few, many or a class for expanded clones.

TRBD2 TRBJ2-3 NA TRBV9 TGTGCCAGCAGCGTTGCGGGAGTCTTAGATACGCAGTATTTT CASSVAGVLDTQYF
TRBD2 TRBJ2-1 NA TRBV28 TGTGCCAGCAGTTTAAGCGGGAGCTCCTACAATGAGCAGTTCTTC CASSLSGSSYNEQFF
TRBD1 TRBJ1-1 NA TRBV5-1 TGCGCCAGCAGCTTTAAGACAGGGCTTCTGAACACTGAAGCTTTCTTT CASSFKTGLLNTEAFF
NA TRBJ2-7 once TRBV2 TGTGCCAGCAGTGTCGTAAGTTTAGAGAACGAGCAGTACTTC CASSVVSLENEQYF
TRBD1 TRBJ1-2 NA TRBV27 TGTGCCAGCAGTCCAGACAGGGGTTGGGACTATGGCTACACCTTC CASSPDRGWDYGYTF
NA TRBJ2-3 NA TRBV30 TGTGCCTGGGACAGTTACACAGATACGCAGTATTTT CAWDSYTDTQYF
NA TRBJ2-7 NA TRBV18 TGTGCCAGCTCACCCCCCCCGGGCTACGAGCAGTACTTC CASSPPPGYEQYF
NA TRBJ2-3 NA TRBV21-1 TGTGCCAGCGGGGGAGGGGCAGGGAGGAACAGCGGGAGAGTTCCGCAGTATTTT CASGGGAGRNSGRVPQYF
NA TRBJ1-2 NA TRBV2 TGTGCCAGCAGTTTGGAGAATACGGACTATGGCTACACCTTC CASSLENTDYGYTF
NA TRBJ1-2 few TRBV5-5 TGTGCCAGCAGTCTCAGGGGAGGGTATGGCTACACCTTC CASSLRGGYGYTF